This is a list of T cell receptor beta chains from one sample in a study of cytomegalovirus exposure and HLA in healthy donors. Assay: immunoSEQ multiplex PCR; the TCRdb copy retains only in-frame clones and omits some. The table has approximately 190,000 clones, about three quarters seen once. Specimen: PBMCs. The receptor set was obtained from a woman in her thirties in good health and CMV-seropositive. Both conserved end residues are part of each CDR3. A D gene is named only where the DNA matches it firmly. A clone size is listed for some rows: how often the clone was seen (once, few, many), or a class if it is expanded.

v_gene	d_gene	j_gene	abundance	CDR3aa	CDR3nt
TRBV7-2	.	TRBJ2-3	few	CASSTRLGRADTQYF	TGTGCCAGCAGCACACGACTAGGCCGGGCAGATACGCAGTATTTT
TRBV7-9	.	TRBJ1-1	.	CASSWGVGLTNTEAFF	TGTGCCAGCAGCTGGGGGGTGGGACTCACGAACACTGAAGCTTTCTTT
TRBV28	TRBD1	TRBJ1-1	.	CASSDRGGEAFF	TGTGCCAGCAGCGACAGGGGCGGTGAAGCTTTCTTT
TRBV6-6	.	TRBJ2-3	.	CASSYFGVYTDTQYF	TGTGCCAGCAGTTACTTCGGAGTGTACACAGATACGCAGTATTTT
TRBV5-1	.	TRBJ2-3	.	CASSGQGSADTQYF	TGCGCCAGCAGCGGGCAGGGCAGCGCAGATACGCAGTATTTT
TRBV19	TRBD1	TRBJ2-1	.	CASSRIRGPYNEQFF	TGTGCCAGTAGTAGGATCAGGGGGCCATACAATGAGCAGTTCTTC
TRBV6-6	.	TRBJ1-3	few	CASSYVQGGNTIYF	TGTGCCAGCAGTTACGTCCAGGGTGGAAACACCATATATTTT
TRBV28	.	TRBJ2-1	.	CASNRGGTYNEQFF	TGTGCCAGCAATAGGGGGGGAACTTACAATGAGCAGTTCTTC
TRBV2	TRBD1	TRBJ1-4	.	CASIFDRAVTNEKLFF	TGTGCCAGCATCTTCGACAGGGCTGTAACTAATGAAAAACTGTTTTTT
TRBV5-1	TRBD1	TRBJ2-7	.	CASSRTGVPSYEQYF	TGCGCCAGCAGCCGGACAGGGGTCCCCTCCTACGAGCAGTACTTC
TRBV7-2	TRBD2	TRBJ2-5	.	CASSLALAGRETQYF	TGTGCCAGCAGCTTAGCCCTAGCGGGGCGAGAGACCCAGTACTTC
TRBV30	TRBD1	TRBJ2-7	.	CAWVRDRGSYEQYF	TGTGCCTGGGTAAGGGACAGGGGCTCCTACGAGCAGTACTTC
TRBV6-6	TRBD1	TRBJ2-3	.	CASSRGTDSDTQYF	TGTGCCAGCAGCCGTGGGACAGATTCAGATACGCAGTATTTT
TRBV29-1	TRBD1	TRBJ2-7	.	CSVGTGYEQYF	TGCAGCGTTGGGACAGGGTACGAGCAGTACTTC
TRBV19	.	TRBJ2-5	.	CASSRGRRETQYF	TGTGCCAGTAGTAGGGGCAGGAGAGAGACCCAGTACTTC
TRBV7-8	TRBD1	TRBJ1-2	.	CASSYRGNNYGYTF	TGTGCCAGCAGCTACAGGGGTAATAACTATGGCTACACCTTC
TRBV19	TRBD1	TRBJ2-1	.	CASTSGGTYNEQFF	TGTGCCAGTACCTCAGGGGGTACCTACAATGAGCAGTTCTTC
TRBV5-1	.	TRBJ1-2	.	CASSPEGRRGYTF	TGCGCCAGCAGCCCCGAGGGTAGACGTGGCTACACCTTC
TRBV6-5	.	TRBJ1-1	once	CASSYRGSMNTEAFF	TGTGCCAGCAGTTACAGGGGGAGCATGAACACTGAAGCTTTCTTT
TRBV6-5	.	TRBJ1-1	.	CASRQEGVTEAFF	TGTGCCAGCAGACAGGAAGGTGTCACTGAAGCTTTCTTT
TRBV28	.	TRBJ1-1	.	CASSLPGGVGEAFF	TGTGCCAGCAGTTTACCGGGGGGCGTGGGTGAAGCTTTCTTT
TRBV29-1	TRBD1	TRBJ1-3	.	CSVGQGIAGNTIYF	TGCAGCGTCGGACAGGGTATAGCTGGAAACACCATATATTTT
TRBV5-4	TRBD2	TRBJ2-1	.	CASFLAGGLGEQFF	TGTGCCAGCTTCCTAGCGGGGGGGCTGGGAGAGCAGTTCTTC
TRBV9	.	TRBJ2-2	once	CASSVLPAGGLFF	TGTGCCAGCAGCGTCCTCCCGGCCGGGGGGCTGTTTTTT
TRBV6-6	.	TRBJ1-4	.	CASTRGTEKLFF	TGTGCCAGCACCCGGGGGACTGAAAAACTGTTTTTT
TRBV7-2	.	TRBJ1-5	.	CASSLTSGGQPQHF	TGTGCCAGCAGCTTAACAAGTGGCGGTCAGCCCCAGCATTTT
TRBV28	.	TRBJ1-2	.	CASSFLEKRGYTF	TGTGCCAGCAGTTTCCTAGAAAAGAGGGGCTACACCTTC
TRBV7-9	TRBD1	TRBJ1-4	.	CASSSPTGKNEKLFF	TGTGCCAGCAGCTCCCCGACAGGGAAAAATGAAAAACTGTTTTTT
TRBV29-1	TRBD2	TRBJ2-3	.	CSLLSGASTDTQYF	TGCAGCTTACTAAGCGGGGCTAGCACAGATACGCAGTATTTT
TRBV7-9	TRBD1	TRBJ2-2	.	CASSARQGLNTGELFF	TGTGCCAGCAGCGCCCGACAGGGGCTAAACACCGGGGAGCTGTTTTTT
TRBV15	TRBD2	TRBJ2-7	.	CATSRDRGGRAYEQYF	TGTGCCACCAGCAGAGATCGGGGCGGGAGGGCCTACGAGCAGTACTTC
TRBV5-1	.	TRBJ1-1	.	CASSLGAVGNTEAFF	TGCGCCAGCAGCTTGGGGGCCGTAGGGAACACTGAAGCTTTCTTT
TRBV11-3	.	TRBJ2-3	.	CASSRTGDTDTQYF	TGTGCCAGCAGCCGTACCGGAGACACAGATACGCAGTATTTT
TRBV25-1	TRBD1	TRBJ2-2	few	CASSGRQGPNTGELFF	TGTGCCAGCAGTGGGCGACAGGGCCCGAACACCGGGGAGCTGTTTTTT
TRBV19	TRBD2	TRBJ2-1	.	CASSIGLAAGRRSYNEQFF	TGTGCCAGTAGTATAGGGCTAGCGGCCGGACGTAGGTCCTACAATGAGCAGTTCTTC
TRBV11-3	.	TRBJ1-1	.	CASSLAGPNTEAFF	TGTGCCAGCAGCTTAGCAGGTCCAAACACTGAAGCTTTCTTT
TRBV6-6	.	TRBJ1-6	.	CASSYADYNSPLHF	TGTGCCAGCAGTTACGCAGATTATAATTCACCCCTCCACTTT
TRBV10-3	TRBD1	TRBJ1-2	.	CAISEAGTVYGYTF	TGTGCCATCAGTGAGGCCGGGACAGTATATGGCTACACCTTC
TRBV7-9	TRBD1	TRBJ2-2	.	CASSSGQGDTGELFF	TGTGCCAGCAGCTCAGGGCAGGGGGACACCGGGGAGCTGTTTTTT
TRBV9	TRBD2	TRBJ2-3	.	CASSVRTSGSWGGRTDTQYF	TGTGCCAGCAGCGTAAGGACTAGCGGGTCTTGGGGGGGCCGCACAGATACGCAGTATTTT
TRBV5-6	TRBD2	TRBJ2-7	.	CASSRGGRASSYEQYF	TGTGCCAGCAGCCGGGGCGGGAGGGCGAGCTCCTACGAGCAGTACTTC
TRBV6-4	.	TRBJ1-5	.	CASSDVPDQPQHF	TGTGCCAGCAGTGACGTCCCTGATCAGCCCCAGCATTTT
TRBV25-1	TRBD1	TRBJ2-3	.	CASTRGTGGAQDTQYF	TGTGCCAGCACCCGCGGGACAGGGGGCGCACAAGATACGCAGTATTTT
TRBV30	TRBD1	TRBJ2-7	.	CAWSAGTGGVHEQYF	TGTGCCTGGAGCGCCGGGACAGGGGGCGTTCACGAGCAGTACTTC
TRBV11-3	TRBD2	TRBJ2-1	.	CASSFSGLAPYNEQFF	TGTGCCAGCAGCTTCTCCGGACTAGCGCCTTACAATGAGCAGTTCTTC
TRBV30	.	TRBJ1-2	.	CAWSLTANYGYTF	TGTGCCTGGAGTTTGACAGCTAACTATGGCTACACCTTC
TRBV11-2	.	TRBJ2-1	.	CASSFRVGVLEQFF	TGTGCCAGCAGCTTTCGCGTCGGAGTTCTTGAGCAGTTCTTC
TRBV5-5	TRBD1	TRBJ1-1	few	CASSLDRDRVRSEAFF	TGTGCCAGCAGCTTGGACAGGGACAGGGTTAGGTCTGAAGCTTTCTTT
TRBV15	.	TRBJ1-2	.	CATSEGSRGYTF	TGTGCCACCAGCGAGGGAAGCAGGGGCTACACCTTC
TRBV28	TRBD1	TRBJ1-2	.	CASSSTGGDYGYTF	TGTGCCAGCAGCTCGACAGGGGGTGACTATGGCTACACCTTC